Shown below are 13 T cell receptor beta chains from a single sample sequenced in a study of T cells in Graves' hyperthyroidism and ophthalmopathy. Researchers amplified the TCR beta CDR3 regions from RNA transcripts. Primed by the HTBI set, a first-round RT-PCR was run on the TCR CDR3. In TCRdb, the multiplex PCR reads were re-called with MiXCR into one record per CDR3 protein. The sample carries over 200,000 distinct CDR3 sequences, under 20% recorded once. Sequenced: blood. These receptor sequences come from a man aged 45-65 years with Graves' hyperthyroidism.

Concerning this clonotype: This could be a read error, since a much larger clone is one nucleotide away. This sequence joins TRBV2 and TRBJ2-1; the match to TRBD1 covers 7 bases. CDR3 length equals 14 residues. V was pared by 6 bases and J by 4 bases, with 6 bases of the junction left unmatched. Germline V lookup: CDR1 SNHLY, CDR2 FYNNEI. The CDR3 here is CASRLGQSYNEQFF. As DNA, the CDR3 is TGTGCCAGCAGGTTGGGACAGTCTTACAATGAGCAGTTCTTC.

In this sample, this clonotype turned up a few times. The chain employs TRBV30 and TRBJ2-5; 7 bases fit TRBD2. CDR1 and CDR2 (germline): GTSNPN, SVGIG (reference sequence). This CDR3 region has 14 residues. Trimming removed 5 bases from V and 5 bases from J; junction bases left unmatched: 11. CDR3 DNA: TGTGCCTGGGGCGCCGGGGCGGGAGAGGAGACCCAGTACTTC. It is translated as CAWGAGAGEETQYF.

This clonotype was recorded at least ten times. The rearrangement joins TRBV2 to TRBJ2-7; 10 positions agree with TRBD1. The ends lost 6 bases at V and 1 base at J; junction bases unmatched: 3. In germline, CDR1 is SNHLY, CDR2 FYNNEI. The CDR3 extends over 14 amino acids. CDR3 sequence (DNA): TGTGCCAGCAGGACGGGACAGGGGTCCTACGAGCAGTACTTC. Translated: CASRTGQGSYEQYF.

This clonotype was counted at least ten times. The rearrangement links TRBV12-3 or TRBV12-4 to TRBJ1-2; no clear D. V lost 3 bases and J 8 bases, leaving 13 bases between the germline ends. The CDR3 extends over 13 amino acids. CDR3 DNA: TGTGCCAGCAGTTTTTCTGCGTACGAAGGCTACACCTTC. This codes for CASSFSAYEGYTF.

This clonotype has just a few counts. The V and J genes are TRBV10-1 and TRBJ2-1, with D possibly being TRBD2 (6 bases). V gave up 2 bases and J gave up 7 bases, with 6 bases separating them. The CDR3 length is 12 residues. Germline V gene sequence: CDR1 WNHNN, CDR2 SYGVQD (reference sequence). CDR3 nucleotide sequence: TGCGCCAGCAGTGAGGGGGGGAATGAGCAGTTCTTC. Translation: CASSEGGNEQFF.

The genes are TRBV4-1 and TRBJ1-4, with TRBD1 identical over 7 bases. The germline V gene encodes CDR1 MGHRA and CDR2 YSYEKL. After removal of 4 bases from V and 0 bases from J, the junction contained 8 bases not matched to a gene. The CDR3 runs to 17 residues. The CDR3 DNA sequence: TGCGCCAGCAGCCGACCGGGACAGAGTTCAACTAATGAAAAACTGTTTTTT. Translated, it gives CASSRPGQSSTNEKLFF.

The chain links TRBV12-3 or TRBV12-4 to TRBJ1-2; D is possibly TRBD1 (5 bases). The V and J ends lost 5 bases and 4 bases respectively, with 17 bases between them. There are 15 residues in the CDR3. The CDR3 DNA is TGTGCCAGCAGTCCACGGGACCGGTTTACCTATGGCTACACCTTC. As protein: CASSPRDRFTYGYTF.

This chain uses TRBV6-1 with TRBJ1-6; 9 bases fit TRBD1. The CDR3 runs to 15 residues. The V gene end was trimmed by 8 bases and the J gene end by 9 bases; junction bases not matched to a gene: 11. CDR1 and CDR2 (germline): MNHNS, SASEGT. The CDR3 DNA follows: TGTGCCAGCGTGAGCCAGACAGGGGGTACTTCACCCCTCCACTTT. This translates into CASVSQTGGTSPLHF.

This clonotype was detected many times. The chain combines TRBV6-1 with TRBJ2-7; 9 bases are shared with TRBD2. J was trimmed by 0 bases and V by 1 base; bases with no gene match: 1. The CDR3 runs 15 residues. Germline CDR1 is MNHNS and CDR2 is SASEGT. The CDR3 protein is CASSEDSGSSYEQYF. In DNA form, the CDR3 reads TGTGCCAGCAGTGAAGATAGCGGGAGCTCCTACGAGCAGTACTTC.

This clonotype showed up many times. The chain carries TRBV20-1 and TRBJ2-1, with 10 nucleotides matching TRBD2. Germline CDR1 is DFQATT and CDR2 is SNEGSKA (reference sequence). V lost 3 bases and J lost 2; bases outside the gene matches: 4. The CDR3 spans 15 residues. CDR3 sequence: CSARGSGRAYNEQFF. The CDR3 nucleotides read TGCAGTGCTAGGGGGAGCGGGAGGGCCTACAATGAGCAGTTCTTC.

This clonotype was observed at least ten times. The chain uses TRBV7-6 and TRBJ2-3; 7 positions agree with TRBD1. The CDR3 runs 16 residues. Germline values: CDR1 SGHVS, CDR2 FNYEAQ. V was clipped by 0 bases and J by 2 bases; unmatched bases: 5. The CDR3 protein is CASSLAGGRPTDTQYF. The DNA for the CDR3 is TGTGCCAGCAGCTTAGCAGGGGGCAGACCCACAGATACGCAGTATTTT. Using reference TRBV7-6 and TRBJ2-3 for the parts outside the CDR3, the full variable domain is GAGVSQSPRYKVTKRGQDVALRCDPISGHVSLYWYRQALGQGPEFLTYFNYEAQQDKSGLPNDRFSAERPEGSISTLTIQRTEQRDSAMYRCASSLAGGRPTDTQYFGPGTRLTVL.

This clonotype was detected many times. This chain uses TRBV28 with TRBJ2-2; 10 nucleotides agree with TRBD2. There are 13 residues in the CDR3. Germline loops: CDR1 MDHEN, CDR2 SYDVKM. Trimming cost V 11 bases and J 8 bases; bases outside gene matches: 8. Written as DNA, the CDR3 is TGTGCCGGTGGGACTAGCGATGCTGGGGAGCTGTTTTTT. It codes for CAGGTSDAGELFF.

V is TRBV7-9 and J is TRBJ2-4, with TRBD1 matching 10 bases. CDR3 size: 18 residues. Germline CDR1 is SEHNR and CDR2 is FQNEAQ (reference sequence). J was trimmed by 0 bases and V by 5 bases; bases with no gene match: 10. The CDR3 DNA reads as TGTGCCAGCAGCCCCGGGACAGGGGCACTATTAGCCAAAAACATTCAGTACTTC. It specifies CASSPGTGALLAKNIQYF.